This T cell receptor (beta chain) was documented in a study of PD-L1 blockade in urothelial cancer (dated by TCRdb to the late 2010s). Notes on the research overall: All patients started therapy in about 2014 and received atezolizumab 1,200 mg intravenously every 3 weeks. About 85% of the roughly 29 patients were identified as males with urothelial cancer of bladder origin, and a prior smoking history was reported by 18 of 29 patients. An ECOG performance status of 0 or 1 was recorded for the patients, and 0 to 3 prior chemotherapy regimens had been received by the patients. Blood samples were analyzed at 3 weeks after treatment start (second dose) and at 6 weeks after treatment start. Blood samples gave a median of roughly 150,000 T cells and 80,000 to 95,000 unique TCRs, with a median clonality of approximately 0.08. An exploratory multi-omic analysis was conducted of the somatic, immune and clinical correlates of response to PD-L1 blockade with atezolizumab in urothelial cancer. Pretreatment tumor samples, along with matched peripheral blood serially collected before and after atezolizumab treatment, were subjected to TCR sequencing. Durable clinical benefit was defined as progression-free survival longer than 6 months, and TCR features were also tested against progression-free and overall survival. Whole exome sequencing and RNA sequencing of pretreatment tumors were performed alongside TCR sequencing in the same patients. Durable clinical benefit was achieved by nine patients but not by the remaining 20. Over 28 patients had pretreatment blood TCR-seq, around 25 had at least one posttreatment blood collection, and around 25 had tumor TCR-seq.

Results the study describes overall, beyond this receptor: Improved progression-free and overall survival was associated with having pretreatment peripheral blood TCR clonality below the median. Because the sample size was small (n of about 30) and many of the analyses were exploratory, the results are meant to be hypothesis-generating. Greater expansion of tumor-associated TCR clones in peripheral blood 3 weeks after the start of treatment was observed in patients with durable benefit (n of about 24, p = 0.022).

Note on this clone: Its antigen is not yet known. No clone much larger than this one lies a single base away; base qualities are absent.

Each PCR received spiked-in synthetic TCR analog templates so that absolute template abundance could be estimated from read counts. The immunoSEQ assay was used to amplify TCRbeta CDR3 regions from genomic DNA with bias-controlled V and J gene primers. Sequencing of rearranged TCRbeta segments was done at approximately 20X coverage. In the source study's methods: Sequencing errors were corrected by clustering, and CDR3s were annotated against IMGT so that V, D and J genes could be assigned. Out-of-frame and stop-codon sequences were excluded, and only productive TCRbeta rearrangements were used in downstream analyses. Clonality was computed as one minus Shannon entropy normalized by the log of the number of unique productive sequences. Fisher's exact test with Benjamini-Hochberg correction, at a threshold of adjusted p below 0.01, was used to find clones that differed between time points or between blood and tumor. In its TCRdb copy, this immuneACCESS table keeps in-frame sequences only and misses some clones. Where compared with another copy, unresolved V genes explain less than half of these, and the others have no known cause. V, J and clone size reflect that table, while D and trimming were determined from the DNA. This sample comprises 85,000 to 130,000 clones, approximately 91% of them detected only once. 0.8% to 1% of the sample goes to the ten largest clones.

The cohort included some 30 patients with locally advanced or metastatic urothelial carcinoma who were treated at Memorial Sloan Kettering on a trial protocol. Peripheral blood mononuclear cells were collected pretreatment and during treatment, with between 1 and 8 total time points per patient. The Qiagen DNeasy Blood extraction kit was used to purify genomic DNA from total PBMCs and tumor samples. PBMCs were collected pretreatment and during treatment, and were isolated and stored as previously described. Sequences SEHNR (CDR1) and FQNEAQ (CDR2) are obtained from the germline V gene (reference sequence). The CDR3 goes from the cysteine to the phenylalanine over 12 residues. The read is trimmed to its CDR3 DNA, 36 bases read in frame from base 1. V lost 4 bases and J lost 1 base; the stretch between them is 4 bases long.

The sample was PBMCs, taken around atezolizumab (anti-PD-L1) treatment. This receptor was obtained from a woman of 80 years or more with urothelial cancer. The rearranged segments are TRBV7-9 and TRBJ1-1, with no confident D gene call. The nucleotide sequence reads TGTGCCAGCAGCTGGGCGAACACTGAAGCTTTCTTT. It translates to CASSWANTEAFF.